A selection of T cell receptor beta chains follows, all from one sample in a study of blood T cells in healthy people across ages. Each CDR3 protein gets one entry after TCRdb re-called the 5' RACE reads with MiXCR. This table holds approximately 800,000 distinct CDR3 sequences, about 48% found once. The sample taken for sequencing was blood. These receptors originate from a man at least 80 years old in good health. Each CDR3 is given with its conserved first and last residue. Each record gives: D gene, V gene, clone size, J gene, CDR3 DNA, CDR3 protein. D genes are given only for firm matches. Clone size is stated in some rows and not others, as once, few, many or a class when expanded.

d_call: -
v_call: TRBV14
clone_size: -
j_call: TRBJ2-5
cdr3_nt: TGTGCCAGCAGCCTTAAACTAGGTGGAGAGACCCAGTACTTC
cdr3_aa: CASSLKLGGETQYF

d_call: TRBD1
v_call: TRBV5-1
clone_size: few
j_call: TRBJ2-7
cdr3_nt: TGCGCCAGCAGCGCGACACAGGGGGCCAGGTACGAGCAGTACTTC
cdr3_aa: CASSATQGARYEQYF

d_call: -
v_call: TRBV7-9
clone_size: -
j_call: TRBJ1-1
cdr3_nt: TGTGCCAGCAGCTCCTTGCCGGGGGGAGGGATGAACACTGAAGCTTTCTTT
cdr3_aa: CASSSLPGGGMNTEAFF

d_call: -
v_call: TRBV6-2/TRBV6-3
clone_size: -
j_call: TRBJ1-5
cdr3_nt: TGTGCCAGCAGAGCCGGACAGAGCAATCAGCCCCAGCATTTT
cdr3_aa: CASRAGQSNQPQHF

d_call: TRBD1
v_call: TRBV6-6
clone_size: few
j_call: TRBJ2-3
cdr3_nt: TGTGCCAGCTCGGGGGGACAGGGGCGCCCTAGCACAGATACGCAGTATTTT
cdr3_aa: CASSGGQGRPSTDTQYF

d_call: -
v_call: TRBV28
clone_size: -
j_call: TRBJ2-4
cdr3_nt: TGTGCCAGCAGTAGGGGGGGACAGTGGGAGAGAAACATTCAGTACTTC
cdr3_aa: CASSRGGQWERNIQYF

d_call: TRBD1
v_call: TRBV10-3
clone_size: -
j_call: TRBJ1-1
cdr3_nt: TGTGCCATCAGCGGGGACAGGGTTTCTGAAGCTTTCTTT
cdr3_aa: CAISGDRVSEAFF

d_call: -
v_call: TRBV28
clone_size: -
j_call: TRBJ1-1
cdr3_nt: TGTGCCAGCAGTGTAGGGTCGGGGGGCACTGAAGCTTTCTTT
cdr3_aa: CASSVGSGGTEAFF

d_call: -
v_call: TRBV3-1
clone_size: -
j_call: TRBJ2-3
cdr3_nt: TGTGCCAGCAGCCAAGATTTAAAAGGCACAGCTAGCACAGATACGCAGTATTTT
cdr3_aa: CASSQDLKGTASTDTQYF

d_call: TRBD2
v_call: TRBV3-1
clone_size: once
j_call: TRBJ2-7
cdr3_nt: TGTGCCAGCAGCGAAACGGTGTCTAGCGGCTACGAGCAGTACTTC
cdr3_aa: CASSETVSSGYEQYF

d_call: -
v_call: TRBV9
clone_size: once
j_call: TRBJ2-3
cdr3_nt: TGTGCCAGCACCTCTTTTGGGAGGAGCACAGATACGCAGTATTTT
cdr3_aa: CASTSFGRSTDTQYF

d_call: TRBD1
v_call: TRBV10-3
clone_size: -
j_call: TRBJ2-1
cdr3_nt: TGTGCCAGCAAAAGGCGGGTGGACAGGGTCTCCTACAATGAGCAGTTCTTC
cdr3_aa: CASKRRVDRVSYNEQFF

d_call: -
v_call: TRBV9
clone_size: -
j_call: TRBJ2-3
cdr3_nt: TGTGCCAGCAGCGTAGAATTAGCGGCCCAGTGCGATACGCAGTATTTT
cdr3_aa: CASSVELAAQCDTQYF

d_call: TRBD2
v_call: TRBV7-9
clone_size: -
j_call: TRBJ2-1
cdr3_nt: TGTGCCTGCAGCCCCCGGACTAGCGGGAGGAATGAGCAGTTCTTC
cdr3_aa: CACSPRTSGRNEQFF

d_call: TRBD2
v_call: TRBV5-1
clone_size: -
j_call: TRBJ2-7
cdr3_nt: TGCGCCAGCAGAATAGGACTAACTAGCGGGGCCTACGAGCAGTACTTC
cdr3_aa: CASRIGLTSGAYEQYF

d_call: TRBD1
v_call: TRBV6-1
clone_size: -
j_call: TRBJ1-6
cdr3_nt: TGTGCCAGCAGTGATGGGGGACAGAGAAGTAATTCACCCCTCCACTTT
cdr3_aa: CASSDGGQRSNSPLHF

d_call: -
v_call: TRBV29-1
clone_size: -
j_call: TRBJ2-7
cdr3_nt: TGCAGCGTTGGGGACAATGAGCAGTACTTC
cdr3_aa: CSVGDNEQYF

d_call: -
v_call: TRBV11-2
clone_size: -
j_call: TRBJ2-5
cdr3_nt: TGTGCCAGCAGCTCCCCAGGGGTAGAGACCCAGTACTTC
cdr3_aa: CASSSPGVETQYF

d_call: -
v_call: TRBV20-1
clone_size: once
j_call: TRBJ2-3
cdr3_nt: TGCAGTGCTAGAGTCGCAATGAAACCGAGAGGAGATACGCAGTATTTT
cdr3_aa: CSARVAMKPRGDTQYF

d_call: TRBD1
v_call: TRBV20-1
clone_size: -
j_call: TRBJ2-5
cdr3_nt: TGCAGTGCAAGAACTAGGGACAGGGGATACCAAGAGACCCAGTACTTC
cdr3_aa: CSARTRDRGYQETQYF

d_call: -
v_call: TRBV2
clone_size: -
j_call: TRBJ1-4
cdr3_nt: TGTGCCAGCAGTCCAGCCGGGTCAACTAATGAAAAACTGTTTTTT
cdr3_aa: CASSPAGSTNEKLFF

d_call: TRBD1
v_call: TRBV29-1
clone_size: many
j_call: TRBJ1-2
cdr3_nt: TGCATGGGAGGGGGCGCCTATGGCTACACCTTC
cdr3_aa: CMGGGAYGYTF

d_call: TRBD2
v_call: TRBV5-5
clone_size: -
j_call: TRBJ2-7
cdr3_nt: TGTGCCAGCACAGGGGCTAGCGGGGGTTCCTACGAGCAGTACTTC
cdr3_aa: CASTGASGGSYEQYF

d_call: TRBD1
v_call: TRBV30
clone_size: -
j_call: TRBJ1-2
cdr3_nt: TGTGCCTGGACCCGGTGGACAGGGGATGGCTACACCTTC
cdr3_aa: CAWTRWTGDGYTF

d_call: TRBD1
v_call: TRBV20-1
clone_size: -
j_call: TRBJ1-2
cdr3_nt: TGCAGTGCTGAAGACAGGGGTAACTATGGCTACACCTTC
cdr3_aa: CSAEDRGNYGYTF

d_call: TRBD1
v_call: TRBV15
clone_size: -
j_call: TRBJ2-5
cdr3_nt: TGTGCCACCAGCAGGGACAGGGTCGGGATCCAAGAGACCCAGTACTTC
cdr3_aa: CATSRDRVGIQETQYF

d_call: TRBD1
v_call: TRBV24-1
clone_size: -
j_call: TRBJ2-5
cdr3_nt: TGTGCCACCAGTGATGGGACAGGGGGCTTGGAGACCCAGTACTTC
cdr3_aa: CATSDGTGGLETQYF

d_call: -
v_call: TRBV18
clone_size: -
j_call: TRBJ2-7
cdr3_nt: TGTGCCAGCTCACCGACTAGCTACAGGGCCTACGAGCAGTACTTC
cdr3_aa: CASSPTSYRAYEQYF

d_call: TRBD2
v_call: TRBV20-1
clone_size: once
j_call: TRBJ2-5
cdr3_nt: TGCAGTGCTAGGCCGGGGGGACTGCCGACCCAGTACTTC
cdr3_aa: CSARPGGLPTQYF

d_call: -
v_call: TRBV6-1
clone_size: -
j_call: TRBJ2-5
cdr3_nt: TGTGCCAGCAGTGAAGCGACATTACCAAAAGGAGAGACCCAGTACTTC
cdr3_aa: CASSEATLPKGETQYF

d_call: -
v_call: TRBV21-1
clone_size: -
j_call: TRBJ2-2
cdr3_nt: TGTGCCAGCAGCAAAGACGACGGGGAGCTGTTTTTT
cdr3_aa: CASSKDDGELFF

d_call: -
v_call: TRBV20-1
clone_size: few
j_call: TRBJ1-2
cdr3_nt: TGCAGTGCTAGAGGACATAGCTATGGCTACACCTTC
cdr3_aa: CSARGHSYGYTF